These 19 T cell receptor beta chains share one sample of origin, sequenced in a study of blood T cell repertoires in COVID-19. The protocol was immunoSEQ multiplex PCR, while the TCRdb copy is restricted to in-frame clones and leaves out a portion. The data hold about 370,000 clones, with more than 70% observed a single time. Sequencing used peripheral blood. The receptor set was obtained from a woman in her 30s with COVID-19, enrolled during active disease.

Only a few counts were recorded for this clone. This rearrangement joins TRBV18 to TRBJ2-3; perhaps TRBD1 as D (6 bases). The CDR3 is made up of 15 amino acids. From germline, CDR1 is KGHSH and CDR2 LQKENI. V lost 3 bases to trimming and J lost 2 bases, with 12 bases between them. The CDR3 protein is CASSPDRFSTDTQYF. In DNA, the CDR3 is TGTGCCAGCTCACCCGACAGGTTTTCCACAGATACGCAGTATTTT.

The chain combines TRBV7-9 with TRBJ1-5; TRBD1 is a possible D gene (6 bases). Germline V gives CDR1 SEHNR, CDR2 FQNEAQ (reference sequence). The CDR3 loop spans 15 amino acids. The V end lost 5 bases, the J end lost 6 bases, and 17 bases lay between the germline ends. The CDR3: CASSTHREGGQPQHF. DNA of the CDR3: TGTGCCAGCAGCACCCACAGGGAGGGGGGTCAGCCCCAGCATTTT.

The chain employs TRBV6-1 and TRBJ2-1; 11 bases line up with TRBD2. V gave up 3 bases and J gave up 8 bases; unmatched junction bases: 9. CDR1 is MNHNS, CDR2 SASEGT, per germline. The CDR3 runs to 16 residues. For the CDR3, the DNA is TGTGCCAGCAGTGACCACTCGACTAGCGGGAACTATGAGCAGTTCTTC. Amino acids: CASSDHSTSGNYEQFF.

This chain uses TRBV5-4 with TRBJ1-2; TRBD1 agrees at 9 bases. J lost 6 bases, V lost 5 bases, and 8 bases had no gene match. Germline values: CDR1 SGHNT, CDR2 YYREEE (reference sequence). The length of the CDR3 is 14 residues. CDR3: CASRRPGQGHGYTF. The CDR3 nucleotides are TGTGCCAGCAGGCGTCCGGGACAGGGCCATGGCTACACCTTC.

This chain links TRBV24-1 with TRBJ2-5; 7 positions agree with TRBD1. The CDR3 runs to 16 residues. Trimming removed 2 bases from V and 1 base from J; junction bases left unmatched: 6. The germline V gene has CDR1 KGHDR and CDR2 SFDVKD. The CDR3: CATSDYTGTVQETQYF. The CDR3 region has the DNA TGTGCCACCAGTGATTATACCGGGACAGTCCAAGAGACCCAGTACTTC.

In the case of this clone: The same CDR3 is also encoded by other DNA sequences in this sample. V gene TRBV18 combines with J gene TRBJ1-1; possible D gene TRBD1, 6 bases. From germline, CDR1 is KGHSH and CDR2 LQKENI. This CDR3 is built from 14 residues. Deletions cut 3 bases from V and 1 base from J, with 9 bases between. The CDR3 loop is CASSPRTENTEAFF. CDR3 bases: TGTGCCAGCTCACCCCGGACAGAGAACACTGAAGCTTTCTTT.

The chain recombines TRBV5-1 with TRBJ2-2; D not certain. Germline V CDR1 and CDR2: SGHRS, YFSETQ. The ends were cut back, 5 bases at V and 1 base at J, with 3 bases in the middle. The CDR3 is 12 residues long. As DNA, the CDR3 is TGCGCCAGCAGGAGGAACACCGGGGAGCTGTTTTTT. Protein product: CASRRNTGELFF.

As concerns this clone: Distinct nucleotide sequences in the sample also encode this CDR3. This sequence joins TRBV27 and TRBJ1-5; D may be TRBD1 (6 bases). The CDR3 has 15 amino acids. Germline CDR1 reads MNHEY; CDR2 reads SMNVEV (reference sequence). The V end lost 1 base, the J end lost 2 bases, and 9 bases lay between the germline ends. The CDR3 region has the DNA TGTGCCAGCAGTTTATGGGGGCGCGGCAATCAGCCCCAGCATTTT. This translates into CASSLWGRGNQPQHF.

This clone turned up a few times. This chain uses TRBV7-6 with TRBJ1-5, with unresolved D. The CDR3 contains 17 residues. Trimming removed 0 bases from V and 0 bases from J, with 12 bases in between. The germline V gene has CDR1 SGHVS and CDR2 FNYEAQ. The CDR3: CASSLALWRSSNQPQHF. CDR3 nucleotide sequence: TGTGCCAGCAGCTTAGCGTTGTGGCGGTCTAGCAATCAGCCCCAGCATTTT.

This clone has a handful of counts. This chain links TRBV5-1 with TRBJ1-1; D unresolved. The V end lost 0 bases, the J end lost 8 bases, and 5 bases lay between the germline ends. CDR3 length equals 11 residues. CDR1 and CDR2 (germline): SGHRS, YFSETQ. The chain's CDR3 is CASSLGAEAFF. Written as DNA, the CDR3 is TGCGCCAGCAGCTTGGGAGCCGAAGCTTTCTTT.

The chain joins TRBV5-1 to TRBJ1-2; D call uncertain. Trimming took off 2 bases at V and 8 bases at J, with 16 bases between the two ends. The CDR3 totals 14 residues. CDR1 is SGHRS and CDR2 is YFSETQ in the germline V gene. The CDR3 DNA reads TGCGCCAGCAGCTTTGGAGACTCAAAAGGAGGCTACACCTTC. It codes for CASSFGDSKGGYTF.

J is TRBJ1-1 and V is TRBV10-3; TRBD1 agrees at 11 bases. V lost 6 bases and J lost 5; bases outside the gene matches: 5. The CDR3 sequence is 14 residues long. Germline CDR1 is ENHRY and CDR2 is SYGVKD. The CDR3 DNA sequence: TGTGCCATCAGCGGGACAGGGGGGAAGACTGAAGCTTTCTTT. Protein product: CAISGTGGKTEAFF.

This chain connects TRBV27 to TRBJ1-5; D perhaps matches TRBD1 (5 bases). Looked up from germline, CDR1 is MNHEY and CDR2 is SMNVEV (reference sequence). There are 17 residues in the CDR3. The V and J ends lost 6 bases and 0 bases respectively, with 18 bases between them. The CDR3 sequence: CASSSLGQDHSNQPQHF. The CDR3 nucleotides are TGTGCCAGCAGCTCCCTGGGGCAGGACCATAGCAATCAGCCCCAGCATTTT.

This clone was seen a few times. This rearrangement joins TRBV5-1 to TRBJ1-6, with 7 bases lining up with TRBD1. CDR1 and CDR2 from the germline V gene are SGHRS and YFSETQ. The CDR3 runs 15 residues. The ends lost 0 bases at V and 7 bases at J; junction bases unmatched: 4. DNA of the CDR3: TGCGCCAGCAGCTTGGAAGGGGGCGGAAATTCACCCCTCCACTTT. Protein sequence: CASSLEGGGNSPLHF.

This chain's CDR3 is CSVLAGGPDTQYF. Written as DNA, the CDR3 is TGCAGCGTTCTAGCGGGAGGGCCCGATACGCAGTATTTT. The chain recombines TRBV29-1 with TRBJ2-3; TRBD2 matches at 12 bases. This CDR3 has 13 residues. CDR1 and CDR2 (germline): SQVTM, ANQGSEA. J gave up 6 bases and V 5 bases, and 3 bases lay outside the gene matches.

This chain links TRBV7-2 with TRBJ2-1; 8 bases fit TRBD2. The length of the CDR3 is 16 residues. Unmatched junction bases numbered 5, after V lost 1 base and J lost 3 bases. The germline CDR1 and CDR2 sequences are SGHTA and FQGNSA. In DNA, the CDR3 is TGTGCCAGCAGCTTAGGAGCGGGGGCGGACTACAATGAGCAGTTCTTC. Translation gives CASSLGAGADYNEQFF.

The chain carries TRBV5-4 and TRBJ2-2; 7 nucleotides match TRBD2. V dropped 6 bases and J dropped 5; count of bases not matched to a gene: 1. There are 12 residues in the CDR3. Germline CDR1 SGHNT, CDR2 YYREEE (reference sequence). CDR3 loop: CASMGGTGELFF. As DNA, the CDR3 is TGTGCCAGCATGGGGGGGACCGGGGAGCTGTTTTTT.

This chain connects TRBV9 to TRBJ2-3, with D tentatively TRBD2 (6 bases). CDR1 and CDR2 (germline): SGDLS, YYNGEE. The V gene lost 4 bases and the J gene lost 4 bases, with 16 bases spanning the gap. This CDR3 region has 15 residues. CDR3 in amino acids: CASSPRLSGSDTQYF. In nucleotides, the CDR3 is TGTGCCAGCAGCCCGAGACTTAGCGGTTCAGATACGCAGTATTTT.

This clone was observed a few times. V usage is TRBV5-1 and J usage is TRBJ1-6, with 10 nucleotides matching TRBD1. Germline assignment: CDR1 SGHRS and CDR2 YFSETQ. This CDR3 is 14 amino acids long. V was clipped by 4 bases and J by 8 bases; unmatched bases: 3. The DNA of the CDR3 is TGCGCCAGCAGCACAGGACAGGGGGATTCACCCCTCCACTTT. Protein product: CASSTGQGDSPLHF.